This T cell receptor beta chain derives from a study of CXCR3-negative and CXCR3-positive naive CD8 T cells (dated by TCRdb to between 2018 and 2021). Study-wide context: Around 140 million TRB reads were obtained in total, roughly 1.5 +/- 0.3 million reads per library. Diversity and physicochemical repertoire analyses covered about a dozen donors pooled from two independent experiments. TRBV-TRBJ cluster analysis included naive subsets from about five donors and memory cells from 3 donors.

With respect to this clonotype: Its antigen has not been determined.

For every CD8+ T cell subset, hundreds of thousands of cells were flow-sorted straight into RLT lysis buffer, and each subset was sorted in triplicate. To keep memory contaminants out, a stringent definition of naive CD8+ T cells was applied: CD45RO-CCR7+CD27+CD95-. Peripheral blood mononuclear cells were isolated from buffy coats by standard density gradient centrifugation. Naive CXCR3-negative and CXCR3-positive CD8+ T cells were flow-sorted using a FACSAria III. Total RNA was extracted from sorted cells using an RNeasy Mini Kit. Looking up the germline V gene yields CDR1 SGHRS and CDR2 YFSETQ. The CDR3 runs 15 amino acids, cysteine and phenylalanine included. DNA for this receptor is not on file. The study at large found these results: Compared with CXCR3-negative naive cells, CXCR3-positive naive cells had TRB CDR3s with higher hydrophobicity (lower Kidera factor 4), lower energy, and higher strength and volume indices. Because surface CD5, which has been linked to self-reactivity in mice, was comparable between naive subsets, TCR interaction strength was also inferred from TRB CDR3 physicochemical properties. Comparably high repertoire diversity was found in both naive subsets, whereas much lower repertoire diversity was found in memory CD8+ T cells. TRBV-TRBJ usage was similar between naive CXCR3-negative and CXCR3-positive cells from the same donor, while memory cells showed distinct patterns. Freshly isolated PBMCs were used for most assays because CXCR3 expression partially decreased after cryopreservation.

Sequencer: NextSeq 550. The Human TCR Profiling Kit (MiLaboratory) was used to prepare UMI-labeled 5' RACE TRB cDNA libraries. The full amount of extracted RNA was used for cDNA synthesis, and the full amount of resulting cDNA was used for PCR amplification. Libraries were prepared in parallel with an identical number of PCR cycles. Processing in the source paper ran as follows. About 53,000 +/- 9,400 unique UMI-labeled TRB cDNA molecules per library were extracted with MIGEC and MiXCR, with at least two reads per UMI required. Each library averaged about 40,000 +/- 10,000 functional in-frame TRB CDR3 nucleotide clonotypes without stop codons. After downsampling to 5000 UMI-labeled TRB molecules per sample, diversity metrics such as normalized Shannon-Wiener and Chao1 were calculated in VDJtools. VDJtools computed clonotype-size-weighted physicochemical properties of the central five CDR3 residues: interaction energy, strength, volume and Kidera factor 4. Following reprocessing of the reads by TCRdb, the data hold one row per CDR3 protein sequence and no DNA is available. These V and J calls are TCRdb output, not the study's own analysis. The table kept for this sample lists 20,000 to 25,000 distinct CDR3 sequences. The ten largest make up roughly 4% of the sample.

The sample was naive CXCR3- CD8+ T cells from blood. The intended sense of this specimen's cell subset or site label: CD45RO-CCR7+CD27+CD95- naive CD8+ T cells lacking CXCR3 (TNR3-). This chain is built from TRBV5-1 and TRBJ2-1. The receptor comes from a human donor in good health. Some clones in this sample may be carry-over from other donors' samples. The CDR3 region: CASRTYLSSYNEQFF.